This T cell receptor beta chain was sequenced during a study of identical twins listed by TCRdb under 2016. Regarding the study in general: To test whether fetal clonotypes persist, the study used deep sequencing on TCR alpha and beta repertoires from monozygotic twins, unrelated adults of various ages, and cord blood. To rule out contamination, replicate twin experiments were performed at different times with different library preparation protocols. What the work shows at the level of the full study, not this receptor alone: Fewer insertions were carried by abundant cord blood beta clonotypes; a weaker similar trend was observed in young adult naive repertoires, while no such trend was observed in memory repertoires. Out-of-frame TCR alpha sharing in monozygotic twins was systematically underestimated by recombination models, whereas sharing between unrelated individuals was in agreement with the recombination models. A weaker excess of twin sharing was found in beta out-of-frame sequences because the signal-to-noise ratio was lowered by fewer shared sequences. Invariant T cells such as MAIT and iNKT could partly confound zero-insertion analyses, although diverse VJ usage argued against such confounding for most clonotypes. Because the same donors could not be followed over many years, the conclusions relied on cross-sectional statistical analysis. Compared with coincidental sharing between unrelated individuals, out-of-frame TCR alpha sequences shared between twins showed an excess of sequences with low generation probability.

Every donor was a healthy Caucasian. The twin cohort comprised three pairs of female monozygotic twins, all aged roughly 18 to 30 years. Peripheral blood mononuclear cells were the source from which RNA for the TCR libraries was isolated. Regarding this clonotype: Its antigen remains undetermined. It has no much larger one-base neighbor in the sample; base qualities were not kept.

The library was built by means of 5' RACE. Sequencing was carried out with an Illumina HiSeq 2000. A universal primer binding site was introduced by template switching, and a unique molecular identifier was present in the final cDNA, enabling accurate counting of TCR cDNA molecules. First-strand cDNA for TCR alpha and beta chains was synthesized from specific primers in the conserved constant-segment region. To control for contamination, every cDNA library was double barcoded, receiving both a SMART-Mk sample barcode and Illumina barcodes. TruSeq adapter sequences along with Illumina sample barcodes were introduced in two successive PCR steps. Sequencing of the TCR alpha and beta cDNA libraries was done on the Illumina HiSeq platform using custom primers. Turning to the authors' computational methods: MiGEC processed the raw reads to extract unique molecular identifiers, while MiXCR was used to determine the CDR3 positions. For each individual, recombination models were inferred using an EM algorithm with the repgenHMM and IGoR tools. The tcR package in R was used for shared clonotype analysis, with sharing normalized by the product of cloneset sizes. Out-of-frame nonproductive sequences were analyzed to study raw recombination free of thymic and clonal selection effects. Starting from the raw public reads, TCRdb applied fastp trimming at Q25, assembled clones with MiXCR and retained in-frame beta chains. Each CDR3 protein appears once, grouped with its most common genes and DNA. It is TCRdb's table, rather than the study itself, that gives the V and J calls and clone size. This sample holds around 690,000 distinct CDR3 sequences; 21% were observed only once. Around 4.4% of the sample goes to the ten largest clones.

The V and J ends are trimmed by 5 bases and 4 bases, leaving 12 bases between them. CDR1 and CDR2 are drawn from the germline V gene: SGHTA, FQGTGA. The CDR3 has 13 amino acids, counting the end cysteine and phenylalanine. Of the read, only the CDR3 DNA is kept; its 39 bases are in frame from base 1. This sample also appeared in a second study, on T cells expressing NK-cell markers. Taken from the second paper: Three sorted T-cell subsets (CD3+CD56+NKG2C+, CD3+CD56+NKG2C- and CD3+CD56-NKG2C+) from several donors had their TCR beta-chain repertoires profiled. Among the eight sequenced donors, only one was HCMV-seronegative, while the other seven were HCMV-seropositive. In several experiments an anti-gammadeltaTCR antibody was added to restrict sorting to alphabetaTCR-expressing T cells. In several donors, the dominant CD3+CD56+NKG2C+ clonotypes were found to rank among the top 10 CD8+ clonotypes and to make up roughly 1.0-7.0% of CD8+ T cells. Those dominant clonotypes were again the most abundant among CD3+CD56-NKG2C+ cells in a handful of donors, at roughly 28.3-65%. Whether the expanded NKG2C-expressing T cell clones were specific for HCMV antigens was left unclear. All eight donors whose samples were sequenced were randomly selected healthy volunteers, three of them men and five women. HCMV serostatus was determined by detecting HCMV-specific IgG in serum with a commercial ELISA kit. For over five donors, bulk peripheral blood T-cell repertoires were additionally sequenced from unsorted PBMC. MIGEC handled demultiplexing of the reads and grouping by UMI, while MiTCR was used to assemble and quantify clonotypes. To exclude erroneous sequences, only TCR cDNA sequences supported by at least two reads were retained. The tcR package was used for downstream repertoire analysis, with clonotypes matched between fractions based on CDR3 nucleotide sequence plus V segment. Antigen specificity was annotated against VDJdb with VDJmatch, allowing one amino acid substitution in CDR3.

The sequenced sample was PBMCs. The TCR comes from a woman between 18 and 29 years old in good health. The rearrangement combines TRBV7-3 with TRBJ2-7; the D gene remains uncertain. The nucleotide sequence is given as TGTGCCAGCAGCACAAACGGAAATTACGAGCAGTACTTC. Its protein reads: CASSTNGNYEQYF.